This T cell receptor beta chain was sequenced in a study of shared clonotypes between healthy human individuals. Overall study: Researchers assigned three CD4 naive, three CD4 memory, two CD8 naive and one CD8 memory plate to each donor. Study-level points and caveats: Lower generation probabilities were found for non-shared clonotypes than for those shared by all four donors. It was anticipated that sequencing depth would influence how many clonotypes donors shared. Sorted-subset samples were not fully sequenced, rarefaction indicated.

Germline V gives CDR1 MNHEY, CDR2 SMNVEV (reference sequence). The CDR3 totals 13 residues. V dropped 2 bases and J dropped 7 bases, with 6 bases sitting between them. Many counts were recorded for this clone. Its antigen remains unknown. The repertoire was sequenced with immunoSEQ multiplex PCR; TCRdb's copy has only in-frame clones and lacks some. Of 850,000 to 1,200,000 clones in the sample, about 74% were seen once. This sequence joins TRBV27 and TRBJ1-6; D ambiguous. The source is a young man in good health. Sequencing input: memory CD4+ T cells sorted from blood. Specified subset: CD45RA-negative fraction. CDR3 protein: CASSLDWNSPLHF. The CDR3 DNA reads TGTGCCAGCAGTTTAGACTGGAATTCACCCCTCCACTTT.